This is a list of T cell receptor beta chains from one sample in a study of blood T cell repertoires in COVID-19. TCRdb's table, derived via immunoSEQ multiplex PCR, lists solely in-frame clones and lacks some. The sample yields 120,000 to 150,000 clones, over 70% seen once. Specimen: peripheral blood. The source is an elderly man with acute or convalescent COVID-19. The CDR3 runs from the conserved cysteine through the conserved F or W. Fields, in order: V gene, clone size, D gene, J gene, CDR3 DNA, CDR3 protein. D genes are given only for firm matches. Only part of the rows carry a size: once, few, many, or a class if the clone is expanded.

TRBV5-8	once	.	TRBJ1-3	TGTGCCAGCAGCTTAATCAGATCAGGGTTGTCCTATTTT	CASSLIRSGLSYF
TRBV2	.	.	TRBJ1-5	TGTGCCAGCAGTGGAGGGGAGGGCAATCAGCCCCAGCATTTT	CASSGGEGNQPQHF
TRBV27	few	TRBD1	TRBJ1-2	TGTGCCAGCAGTTATGCGGGACAGGGGCCCTATGGCTACACCTTC	CASSYAGQGPYGYTF
TRBV29-1	.	TRBD1	TRBJ1-4	TGCAGCGCCAGGACAGGAGGTCGTGGAGATGAAAAACTGTTTTTT	CSARTGGRGDEKLFF
TRBV16	.	.	TRBJ1-1	TGTGCCAGCAGCCAGGAGGACATCTGGAGGGGAACTGAAGCTTTCTTT	CASSQEDIWRGTEAFF
TRBV5-1	.	TRBD1	TRBJ1-2	TGCGCCAGCAGCTACAGGGGGCTGCGAACTAAGGACTATGGCTACACCTTC	CASSYRGLRTKDYGYTF
TRBV28	few	.	TRBJ1-1	TGTGCCAGCAGTTACCCGCCGGGGGGACTGAACACTGAAGCTTTCTTT	CASSYPPGGLNTEAFF
TRBV5-4	.	.	TRBJ2-1	TGTGCCAGCAGCTTGGTCGACACGGCTTACAATGAGCAGTTCTTC	CASSLVDTAYNEQFF
TRBV30	.	TRBD1	TRBJ1-4	TGTGCCTGGGGTTCCACAGGGGTCGTTCCTGAAAAACTGTTTTTT	CAWGSTGVVPEKLFF
TRBV7-9	.	.	TRBJ1-3	TGTGCCAGCAGCTTAGTTTCAGGGCTCGGAAACACCATATATTTT	CASSLVSGLGNTIYF
TRBV10-2	.	.	TRBJ2-3	TGCGCCAGCAGCGCACTAGCTTTCACAGATACGCAGTATTTT	CASSALAFTDTQYF
TRBV18	.	TRBD2	TRBJ2-5	TGTGCCAGCTCACTTGCTAGCGGCCTAGAGACCCAGTACTTC	CASSLASGLETQYF
TRBV5-1	.	TRBD2	TRBJ2-1	TGCGCCAGCAGCTTGTACGGGACTAGCGTTTATGAGCAGTTCTTC	CASSLYGTSVYEQFF
TRBV5-4	.	TRBD2	TRBJ2-7	TGTGCCAGCAGCTTGGGCGAGGGACTAGCGCGCTACGAGCAGTACTTC	CASSLGEGLARYEQYF